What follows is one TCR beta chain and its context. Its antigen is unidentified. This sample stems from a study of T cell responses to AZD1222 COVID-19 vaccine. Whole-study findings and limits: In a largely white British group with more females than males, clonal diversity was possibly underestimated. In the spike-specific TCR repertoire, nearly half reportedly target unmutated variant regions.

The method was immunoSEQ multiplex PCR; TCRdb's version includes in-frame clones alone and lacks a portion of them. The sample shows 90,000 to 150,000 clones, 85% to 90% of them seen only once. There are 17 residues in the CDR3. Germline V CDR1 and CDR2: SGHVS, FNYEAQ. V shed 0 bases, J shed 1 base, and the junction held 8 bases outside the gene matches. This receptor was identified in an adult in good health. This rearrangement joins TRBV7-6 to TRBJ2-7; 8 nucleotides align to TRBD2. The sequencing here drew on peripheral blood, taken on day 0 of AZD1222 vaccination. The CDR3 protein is CASSLAGRGALSYEQYF. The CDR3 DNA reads TGTGCCAGCAGCTTAGCCGGGAGGGGGGCTTTGTCCTACGAGCAGTACTTC.